The 28 T cell receptor beta chains listed next were all sequenced from one sample in a study of T-cell reconstitution after alpha-beta-depleted transplantation in children. Unique molecular identifiers were used in preparing the TCRbeta library. MiXCR, applied by TCRdb to the PCR reads, yields one record per CDR3 protein. The sample has 300,000 or so distinct CDR3 sequences, approximately 9.6% seen once; the top ten hold 9.5% to 13%. This specimen was PBMCs from the stem cell graft donor, taken from the stem cell graft. These TCRs come from a human donor who donated a stem cell graft to a child with SCID.

There are a few counts of this clonotype. This chain uses TRBV7-2 with TRBJ2-3; D gene ambiguous. The germline gives CDR1 SGHTA, CDR2 FQGNSA. Trimming removed 7 bases at V and 0 bases at J, with 8 bases between. The CDR3 consists of 13 residues. DNA of the CDR3: TGTGCCAGCAACCTCCGTAGCACAGATACGCAGTATTTT. This encodes CASNLRSTDTQYF.

This clonotype was observed a handful of times. This chain links TRBV7-9 with TRBJ2-2; no clear D gene. The germline V gene has CDR1 SEHNR and CDR2 FQNEAQ (reference sequence). The CDR3 totals 14 residues. Trimming shortened V by 9 bases and J by 4 bases, and 15 bases separated the two germline ends. The CDR3 loop reads CASQRGGVTGELFF. The CDR3 bases are TGTGCCAGTCAACGCGGTGGGGTCACCGGGGAGCTGTTTTTT.

This clonotype was observed many times. The chain joins TRBV12-3 or TRBV12-4 to TRBJ2-2; D not certain. The CDR3 extends over 14 amino acids. Deletions cut 3 bases from V and 2 bases from J, with 7 bases between. CDR3 loop: CASSLALNTGELFF. CDR3 nucleotides: TGTGCCAGCAGTTTGGCTCTAAACACCGGGGAGCTGTTTTTT.

This clonotype was detected ten times or more. This chain's CDR3 is CASSQTDRLSSGANVLTF. CDR3 in DNA: TGTGCCAGCAGCCAGACGGACAGATTGAGCTCTGGGGCCAACGTCCTGACTTTC. J is TRBJ2-6 and V is TRBV11-2; TRBD1 might be the D (6 bases). The CDR3 runs 18 residues. The germline gives CDR1 SGHAT, CDR2 FQNNGV. V lost 5 bases and J 0 bases, leaving 17 bases between the germline ends.

The chain joins TRBV5-1 to TRBJ1-1, with D possibly TRBD1 on 5 matching bases. The CDR3 length is 15 residues. V gave up 4 bases and J gave up 4 bases, with 17 bases separating them. CDR1 is SGHRS, CDR2 YFSETQ, per germline. The CDR3 region has the DNA TGCGCCAGCAGCCCTCATCAGGGAGGAGGCACTGAAGCTTTCTTT. Protein product: CASSPHQGGGTEAFF.

This clonotype was detected a few times. The V call is TRBV5-1, the J call TRBJ2-7, with D perhaps matching TRBD2 (5 bases). V was pared by 4 bases and J by 0 bases, with 11 bases between. CDR1 is SGHRS and CDR2 is YFSETQ in the germline V gene. The CDR3 spans 14 residues. The DNA for the CDR3 is TGCGCCAGCAGCGGCGATGGGAGCTCCTACGAGCAGTACTTC. As protein: CASSGDGSSYEQYF.

This clonotype was seen at least ten times. The chain carries TRBV12-3 or TRBV12-4 and TRBJ1-1, with D unclear. Trimming left V 9 bases short and J 7 bases short, with 3 bases between. The CDR3 has 8 residues. The CDR3 coding sequence is TGTGCCAGTCATGAAGCTTTCTTT. Protein product: CASHEAFF.

This clonotype occurred a few times. V is TRBV3-1 and J is TRBJ1-1; D perhaps matches TRBD1 (5 bases). V gave up 3 bases and J gave up 4 bases, with 15 bases separating them. CDR1 is LGHDT, CDR2 YNNKEL, per germline (reference sequence). The CDR3 spans 15 residues. The CDR3 here is CASSQPRGVGTEAFF. CDR3 DNA sequence: TGTGCCAGCAGCCAGCCCCGGGGGGTGGGCACTGAAGCTTTCTTT.

This clonotype was observed a few times. The rearrangement uses TRBV4-2 and TRBJ2-1, with 7 bases matching TRBD2. This CDR3 region has 11 residues. CDR1 LGHNA and CDR2 YNFKEQ come from the germline V gene. V was pared by 7 bases and J by 8 bases, with 2 bases of the junction left unmatched. As DNA, the CDR3 is TGTGCCAGCATCCGGGGGGATGAGCAGTTCTTC. It yields the protein CASIRGDEQFF.

In this sample, this clonotype turned up a few times. The chain couples TRBV5-1 to TRBJ2-2; D may match TRBD1 or TRBD2 (6 bases each). The V and J ends lost 3 bases and 6 bases respectively, with 12 bases between them. The CDR3 length is 14 residues. Germline loops: CDR1 SGHRS, CDR2 YFSETQ. This CDR3 is CASSSDGGPGELFF. The DNA of the CDR3 is TGCGCCAGCAGCTCTGACGGGGGCCCCGGGGAGCTGTTTTTT. The whole variable domain, filled in from reference TRBV5-1 and TRBJ2-2, reads KAGVTQTPRYLIKTRGQQVTLSCSPISGHRSVSWYQQTPGQGLQFLFEYFSETQRNKGNFPGRFSGRQFSNSRSEMNVSTLELGDSALYLCASSSDGGPGELFFGEGSRLTVL.

The chain is built from TRBV6-5 and TRBJ2-7; D call uncertain. The germline V gene has CDR1 MNHEY and CDR2 SVGAGI. The CDR3 covers 17 residues. Trimming shortened V by 5 bases and J by 0 bases, and 20 bases separated the two germline ends. Written as DNA, the CDR3 is TGTGCCAGCAGTCACCCTTCCGTTACGGCCCACTCCTACGAGCAGTACTTC. Translating it yields CASSHPSVTAHSYEQYF.

The CDR3 nucleotides read TGTGCCAGCGGGGACTTGCTGTACGAGCAGTACTTC. As protein: CASGDLLYEQYF. V gene TRBV6-1 combines with J gene TRBJ2-7, with TRBD2 as a possible D gene (6 bases). The CDR3 runs to 12 residues. V gave up 8 bases and J gave up 4 bases, with 12 bases separating them. Germline V lookup: CDR1 MNHNS, CDR2 SASEGT.

This clonotype was observed many times. CDR3 DNA: TGTGCCAGCAGTTTAGCCCCTGACAGGGACGCTTTCTTT. It yields the protein CASSLAPDRDAFF. The chain joins TRBV12-3 or TRBV12-4 to TRBJ1-1, with 7 bases fitting TRBD1. V dropped 0 bases and J dropped 11; count of bases not matched to a gene: 6. This CDR3 spans 13 amino acids.

This clonotype has a handful of counts. The chain carries TRBV5-4 and TRBJ2-7, with 9 bases that match TRBD1. The CDR3 has 16 amino acids. CDR1 SGHNT and CDR2 YYREEE come from the germline V gene (reference sequence). V shed 4 bases and J 4 bases; nucleotides not matched to a gene: 12. CDR3 residues: CASSTQTGQGRYEQYF. The CDR3 region has the DNA TGTGCCAGCAGCACACAAACGGGACAGGGTCGGTACGAGCAGTACTTC.

This clonotype was recorded many times. The V call is TRBV6-5, the J call TRBJ2-1, with TRBD2 matching over 11 bases. CDR1 is MNHEY, CDR2 SVGAGI, per germline. Losses at the gene ends were 6 bases for V and 7 bases for J; bases not matched to a gene: 11. The CDR3 runs to 16 residues. The CDR3 DNA reads TGTGCCAGCAGCTATCTAGCGGGGGGACCCTCGAATGAGCAGTTCTTC. Translated: CASSYLAGGPSNEQFF.

The chain is built from TRBV27 and TRBJ2-4; D is undetermined. Germline V gene sequence: CDR1 MNHEY, CDR2 SMNVEV (reference sequence). The CDR3 runs to 14 residues. V shed 10 bases and J shed 0 bases, with 13 bases lying between them. The CDR3 nucleotides are TGTGCCACCGGTTCCGGTCTAGCCAAAAACATTCAGTACTTC. Amino acid sequence: CATGSGLAKNIQYF.

The CDR3 DNA reads TGTGCCAGCAGCTTAGGGAATAACTATGGCTACACCTTC. Protein product: CASSLGNNYGYTF. The J gene is TRBJ1-2, the V gene TRBV13; no reliable D call. V dropped 0 bases and J dropped 1 base, with 3 bases sitting between them. Germline V gene data show CDR1 as PRHDT and CDR2 as FYEKMQ (reference sequence). There are 13 residues in the CDR3. Full variable domain (rest looked up from reference TRBV13 and TRBJ1-2): AAGVIQSPRHLIKEKRETATLKCYPIPRHDTVYWYQQGPGQDPQFLISFYEKMQSDKGSIPDRFSAQQFSDYHSELNMSSLELGDSALYFCASSLGNNYGYTFGSGTRLTVV.

The chain couples TRBV12-3 or TRBV12-4 to TRBJ2-2; no definite D call. V lost 2 bases and J lost 4, with 5 bases in between. The CDR3 is 13 residues long. Here the CDR3 reads CASSLLRTGELFF. DNA of the CDR3: TGTGCCAGCAGTTTATTACGCACCGGGGAGCTGTTTTTT.

The gene calls are TRBV10-1 and TRBJ2-3, with TRBD2 identical over 8 bases. This CDR3 spans 16 amino acids. Germline V gene data show CDR1 as WNHNN and CDR2 as SYGVQD (reference sequence). The V segment lost 7 bases and the J segment 0 bases; nucleotides outside the gene matches: 9. The CDR3 is CASNEVGGASTDTQYF. The CDR3 coding sequence is TGCGCCAGCAATGAAGTCGGGGGGGCCAGCACAGATACGCAGTATTTT.

This clonotype came up a few times. The rearrangement joins TRBV29-1 to TRBJ2-7; D possibly uses TRBD1 or TRBD2 (5 bases each). The CDR3 spans 12 residues. V dropped 5 bases and J dropped 0 bases, with 8 bases sitting between them. Germline V gene lookup returns CDR1 SQVTM and CDR2 ANQGSEA. The CDR3 loop is CSVWDVSYEQYF. The CDR3, as DNA: TGCAGCGTTTGGGACGTCTCCTACGAGCAGTACTTC.

The chain employs TRBV12-3 or TRBV12-4 and TRBJ1-6, with a possible D match to TRBD1 (5 bases). Trimming removed 1 base at V and 13 bases at J, with 17 bases between. The CDR3 has 15 amino acids. DNA of the CDR3: TGTGCCAGCAGTTTAGGACGACAGCCTCGGAGTCCCCTCCACTTT. Protein: CASSLGRQPRSPLHF.

The rearrangement links TRBV20-1 to TRBJ2-7, with D unclear. This CDR3 has 13 residues. Germline V CDR1 and CDR2: DFQATT, SNEGSKA (reference sequence). Deletions cut 3 bases from V and 1 base from J, with 10 bases between. The CDR3 reads CSASLHGSYEQYF. The CDR3 DNA follows: TGCAGTGCTAGTCTACATGGGTCCTACGAGCAGTACTTC.

This clonotype was counted only a few times. This rearrangement joins TRBV7-2 to TRBJ2-5, with 8 bases matching TRBD1. The V gene end was trimmed by 1 base and the J gene end by 9 bases; junction bases not matched to a gene: 7. The CDR3 has 14 amino acids. Per the germline V gene, CDR1 is SGHTA and CDR2 is FQGNSA. Here the CDR3 reads CASSLGQGLMAQYF. The CDR3, as DNA: TGTGCCAGCAGCTTAGGACAGGGGTTAATGGCCCAGTACTTC.

This clonotype turned up a few times. The V gene is TRBV5-8, the J gene TRBJ2-7; D could derive from TRBD1 or TRBD2 (5 bases each). CDR3 length equals 12 residues. From germline, CDR1 is SGHTS and CDR2 YDEGEE. Between the trimmed V and J ends, which lost 5 bases and 3 bases, there was a span of 9 bases. CDR3 sequence reads: CASRKGSYEQYF. The CDR3 bases are TGTGCCAGCAGAAAGGGGAGCTACGAGCAGTACTTC.

This clonotype came up a few times. This chain uses TRBV25-1 with TRBJ2-3; D not certain. The CDR3 spans 13 residues. Trimming stripped 6 bases from V and 1 base from J, with 8 bases between. Germline loops: CDR1 MGHDK, CDR2 SYGVNS. In DNA, the CDR3 is TGTGCCAGCAGGATCAAGGGCACAGATACGCAGTATTTT. As protein: CASRIKGTDTQYF.

This clonotype was counted only a few times. The chain links TRBV27 to TRBJ2-7, with TRBD2 as a possible D gene (6 bases). V was pared by 8 bases and J by 2 bases, with 13 bases between. This CDR3 is built from 13 residues. Per germline, CDR1 MNHEY and CDR2 SMNVEV (reference sequence). In nucleotides, the CDR3 is TGTGCCAGCCGGCGGGGACCAGCCTACGAGCAGTACTTC. It translates to CASRRGPAYEQYF.

This clonotype was detected a few times. V and J are TRBV27 and TRBJ2-4, with D perhaps TRBD2 (7 bases). The CDR3 is 17 amino acids. Germline-derived CDR1 and CDR2 are MNHEY and SMNVEV (reference sequence). V lost 1 base and J 7 bases, leaving 20 bases between the germline ends. The CDR3 region has the DNA TGTGCCAGCAGTTTATTCATCAGGGAGGGGGGACGGAACATTCAGTACTTC. Encoded protein: CASSLFIREGGRNIQYF.

This clonotype was observed a few times. The chain employs TRBV20-1 and TRBJ2-3, with D possibly matching TRBD1 (6 bases). Germline CDR1 DFQATT, CDR2 SNEGSKA (reference sequence). The V end was cut by 5 bases, the J end by 3 bases, with 9 bases between. The CDR3 extends over 12 amino acids. DNA of the CDR3: TGCAGTGCTGTCACAGGGACAGATACGCAGTATTTT. It encodes CSAVTGTDTQYF.